A selection of T cell receptor beta chains follows, all from one sample in a study of response to subunit inactivated influenza vaccine. MiXCR was run by TCRdb on the RT-PCR reads, yielding one entry per CDR3 protein. The sample shows 500,000 to 600,000 distinct CDR3 sequences, 10% to 15% of them seen only once. The starting material was PBMCs from blood, obtained about 40 days after vaccination. The receptor set was obtained from a man aged 45-65 years who received an inactivated influenza vaccine. The CDR3 runs from the conserved cysteine through the conserved F or W. A D gene is named only where the DNA matches it firmly. Only some rows state a clone size, as once, few, many or a class for expanded clones.

V	size	D	J	DNA	CDR3
TRBV20-1	many	TRBD2	TRBJ2-1	TGCAGTGCAATAGCGGGGGGGCCTATTGAGCAGTTCTTC	CSAIAGGPIEQFF
TRBV15	few	TRBD2	TRBJ2-1	TGTGCCACCAGCAGAGGGGGCGGGGGGACGAGGAATGAGCAGTTCTTC	CATSRGGGGTRNEQFF
TRBV20-1	few	-	TRBJ2-3	TGCAGTGCTGGCCCAGCGGCGGCCCTACGGGCAGATACGCAGTATTTT	CSAGPAAALRADTQYF
TRBV5-1	-	-	TRBJ2-1	TGCGCCAGCAGCCGACAACCAAACTCCTACAATGAGCAGTTCTTC	CASSRQPNSYNEQFF
TRBV5-1	few	-	TRBJ1-4	TGCGCCAGCAGCTTGTATGAGGGGGGTAGAGAAGAAAAACTGTTTTTT	CASSLYEGGREEKLFF
TRBV5-1	few	TRBD2	TRBJ2-7	TGCGCCAGCAGTTCCGGGACTAGCGGGAGGGCCTACTACGAGCAGTACTTC	CASSSGTSGRAYYEQYF
TRBV5-5	-	TRBD2	TRBJ2-3	TGTGCCAGCAGCACCCTAGCGGGGGGTTCCACAGATACGCAGTATTTT	CASSTLAGGSTDTQYF
TRBV12-3/TRBV12-4	many	-	TRBJ2-3	TGTGCCAGCAGACCCCGGGGTAGCCGAGATACGCAGTATTTT	CASRPRGSRDTQYF
TRBV25-1	-	-	TRBJ2-1	TGTGCCAGCAGTGAACTCCTTGGTAGGTCCGAGCAGTTCTTC	CASSELLGRSEQFF
TRBV20-1	many	TRBD2	TRBJ2-3	TGCAGTGCTAGACTAGCGGGGGGGCCCGATACGCAGTATTTT	CSARLAGGPDTQYF
TRBV4-2	-	-	TRBJ1-4	TGTGCCAGCAGCCAAGCCGACCGAACAACTAATGAAAAACTGTTTTTT	CASSQADRTTNEKLFF
TRBV25-1	-	TRBD1	TRBJ2-1	TGTGCCAGCAGTGAGCCACAGGGGTCCTCCTACAATGAGCAGTTCTTC	CASSEPQGSSYNEQFF
TRBV6-2/TRBV6-3	-	-	TRBJ2-4	TGTGCCAGCAGTTACTTACACTACAGGGTCAACTCCAAAAACATTCAGTACTTC	CASSYLHYRVNSKNIQYF
TRBV20-1	few	-	TRBJ2-1	TGCAGTGCTAGAGACTTCTGGCTCTCTGACGAGCAGTTCTTC	CSARDFWLSDEQFF
TRBV20-1	many	-	TRBJ2-7	TGCAGTCCAATTGGGGGCTACGAGCAGTACTTC	CSPIGGYEQYF
TRBV12-3/TRBV12-4	-	TRBD1	TRBJ2-2	TGTTCCAGCAGTAGAGACAGGGCCCCCGGGGAGCTGTTTTTT	CSSSRDRAPGELFF
TRBV3-1	few	TRBD2	TRBJ2-5	TGTGCCAGCAGCCGGGGACTAGCGGGAGAAGAGACCCAGTACTTC	CASSRGLAGEETQYF
TRBV7-2	few	TRBD2	TRBJ2-1	TGTGCCAGCAGCCGGACTAGCGGGAGGGCCCTCAATGAGCAGTTCTTC	CASSRTSGRALNEQFF
TRBV7-2	-	TRBD2	TRBJ2-5	TGTGCCAGCAGCTCCCGGACTAGGGTTAACTTC	CASSSRTRVNF
TRBV5-1	few	-	TRBJ2-3	TGCGCCAGCAGCCCGACTAGTCCCAGCACAGATACGCAGTATTTT	CASSPTSPSTDTQYF
TRBV20-1	many	-	TRBJ2-3	TGCAGTGCTAGAGATCTTCGGCAGGGGAACACAGATACGCAGTATTTT	CSARDLRQGNTDTQYF
TRBV7-2	few	TRBD1	TRBJ1-4	TGTGCCAGCAGCCTCGGGGCCGGACAGGGGGTAAAACTGTTTTTT	CASSLGAGQGVKLFF
TRBV10-3	-	-	TRBJ2-5	TGTGCCATCAGTGGAGCGGCCGCGGAGACCCAGTACTTC	CAISGAAAETQYF
TRBV11-1	many	TRBD2	TRBJ2-1	TGTGCCAGCAGCTCTTGGGGGGGGATCTCCTACAATGAGCAGTTCTTC	CASSSWGGISYNEQFF
TRBV10-3	many	-	TRBJ2-7	TGTGCCATCAGTGAGTCATTAAGGGAGCAGTACTTC	CAISESLREQYF
TRBV19	few	-	TRBJ2-6	TGTGCCAGTAGTCCGACGGGCAACTCTGGGGCCAACGTCCTGACTTTC	CASSPTGNSGANVLTF
TRBV10-1	-	-	TRBJ1-6	TGCGCCAGCAGTGAAGGGCCGGTTTCACCCCTCCACTTT	CASSEGPVSPLHF
TRBV12-3/TRBV12-4	few	-	TRBJ1-1	TGTGCCAGCAGTTTATTAGGGCATGAAGCTTTCTTT	CASSLLGHEAFF
TRBV10-3	-	TRBD2	TRBJ2-7	TGTGCCATCAGTGAGGCGGGAGGAGACTCCTACGAGCAGTACTTC	CAISEAGGDSYEQYF
TRBV5-4	-	TRBD2	TRBJ2-1	TGTGCCAGCAGCCCAAATCCACTAGCGGGAGAATATCATGAGCAGTTCTTC	CASSPNPLAGEYHEQFF
TRBV12-3/TRBV12-4	many	TRBD2	TRBJ2-4	TGTGCCAGCAGGGGTAGCGGGAGGGAAAGGGCCAAAAACATTCAGTACTTC	CASRGSGRERAKNIQYF
TRBV4-3	-	TRBD1	TRBJ1-2	TGCGCCAGCAGCCTTTGGACAGGACAATCTAACTATGGCTACACCTTC	CASSLWTGQSNYGYTF
TRBV29-1	few	TRBD1	TRBJ2-7	TGCAGCGTTGTGGGGACAGGACACTACGAGCAGTACTTC	CSVVGTGHYEQYF
TRBV2	-	-	TRBJ2-7	TGTGCCAGCAGCCCTAGCTTGGGTGCCTTCTACGAGCAGTACTTC	CASSPSLGAFYEQYF
TRBV24-1	few	-	TRBJ1-1	TGTGCCACCAGTCCGGGACCCACGGGCACTGAAGCTTTCTTT	CATSPGPTGTEAFF
TRBV4-3	-	-	TRBJ2-3	TGCGCCAGCAGCCAAGATGCTCTTATGGGGGCTAGCACAGATACGCAGTATTTT	CASSQDALMGASTDTQYF
TRBV5-1	few	-	TRBJ2-7	TGCGCCAGCAGCTTGGTCTCGACCATCTCCTACGAGCAGTACTTC	CASSLVSTISYEQYF
TRBV15	few	-	TRBJ2-1	TGTGCCACCGAGAAGGGGGGGCCTTACAATGAGCAGTTCTTC	CATEKGGPYNEQFF
TRBV7-9	-	-	TRBJ1-1	TGTGCCAGCAGCAACGCCCTAGGGGCCGCCGAGGCTACTGAAGCTTTCTTT	CASSNALGAAEATEAFF
TRBV5-1	-	-	TRBJ1-1	TGCGCCAGCAGCTGGACCCCGGACAACGAAATTGAAGCTTTCTTT	CASSWTPDNEIEAFF
TRBV6-1	few	-	TRBJ2-7	TGTGCCAGCCTACCGGGAAGGGGGTTCTACGAGCAGTACTTC	CASLPGRGFYEQYF
TRBV10-3	few	TRBD1	TRBJ2-3	TGTGCCATCCTGAAGGGACAGGGGAATAGCACAGATACGCAGTATTTT	CAILKGQGNSTDTQYF
TRBV4-3	few	TRBD2	TRBJ2-1	TGCGCCAGCAGCCAAATACTAGCGGTGGATTCCTACAATGAGCAGTTCTTC	CASSQILAVDSYNEQFF
TRBV20-1	few	TRBD2	TRBJ2-5	TGCAGTGCGCCGGGACTAGCGGGAGTAGAGACCCAGTACTTC	CSAPGLAGVETQYF
TRBV12-3/TRBV12-4	-	-	TRBJ1-1	TGTGCCAGCAGTTTAGCGACGGCGGGAGCTTTCTTT	CASSLATAGAFF
TRBV20-1	few	-	TRBJ2-5	TGCAGTGCTCATGACCCCTCGGTAACCCAGTACTTC	CSAHDPSVTQYF
TRBV5-5	many	-	TRBJ2-5	TGTGCCAGCAGCGCATTCGGAGAGACCCAGTACTTC	CASSAFGETQYF
TRBV30	few	-	TRBJ1-6	TGTGCCTGGAGTGTATCTATGCTGACCAATTCACCCCTCCACTTT	CAWSVSMLTNSPLHF
TRBV15	-	-	TRBJ2-1	TGTGCCACCAGCAGGGTGGGGCGCGCTGAGCAGTTCTTC	CATSRVGRAEQFF
TRBV29-1	few	-	TRBJ2-3	TGCAGCGTTGAAGAAGGCACAGATACGCAGTATTTT	CSVEEGTDTQYF
TRBV20-1	-	TRBD1	TRBJ2-2	TGCAGTGCTGGACAGGGTTCGGGCACCGGGGAGCTGTTTTTT	CSAGQGSGTGELFF
TRBV14	-	-	TRBJ2-4	TGTGCCAGCAGCCAAGGAACAGCTGGGAACATTCAGTACTTC	CASSQGTAGNIQYF